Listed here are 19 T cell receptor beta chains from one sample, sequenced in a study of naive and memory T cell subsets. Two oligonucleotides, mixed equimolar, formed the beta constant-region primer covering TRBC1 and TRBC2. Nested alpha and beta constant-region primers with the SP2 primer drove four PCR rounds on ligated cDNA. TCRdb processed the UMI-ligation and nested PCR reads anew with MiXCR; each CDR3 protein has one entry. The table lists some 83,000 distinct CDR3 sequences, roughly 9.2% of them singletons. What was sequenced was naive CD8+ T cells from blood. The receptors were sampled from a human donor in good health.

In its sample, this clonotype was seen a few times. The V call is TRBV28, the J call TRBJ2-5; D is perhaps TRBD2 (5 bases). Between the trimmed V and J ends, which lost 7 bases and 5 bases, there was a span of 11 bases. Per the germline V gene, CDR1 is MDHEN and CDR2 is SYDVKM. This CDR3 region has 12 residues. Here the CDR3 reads CASNPGGETQYF. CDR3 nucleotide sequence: TGTGCCAGCAATCCGGGCGGGGAGACCCAGTACTTC.

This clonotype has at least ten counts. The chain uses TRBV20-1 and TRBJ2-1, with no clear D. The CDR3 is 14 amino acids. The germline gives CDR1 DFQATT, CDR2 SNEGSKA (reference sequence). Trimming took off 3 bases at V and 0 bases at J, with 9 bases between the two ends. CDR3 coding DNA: TGCAGTGCTAGGGGCAAGGACTCCTACAATGAGCAGTTCTTC. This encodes CSARGKDSYNEQFF.

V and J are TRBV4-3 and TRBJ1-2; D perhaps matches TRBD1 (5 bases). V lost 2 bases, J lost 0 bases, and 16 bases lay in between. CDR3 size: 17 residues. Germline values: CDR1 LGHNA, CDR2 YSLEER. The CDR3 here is CASSQFRDSEANYGYTF. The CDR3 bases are TGCGCCAGCAGCCAATTCCGTGACAGTGAAGCTAACTATGGCTACACCTTC.

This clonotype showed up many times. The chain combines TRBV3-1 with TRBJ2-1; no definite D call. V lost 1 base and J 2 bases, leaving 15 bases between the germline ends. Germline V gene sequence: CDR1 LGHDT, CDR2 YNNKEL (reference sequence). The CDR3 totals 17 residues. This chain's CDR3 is CASSQVPLAQTYNEQFF. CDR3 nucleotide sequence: TGTGCCAGCAGCCAAGTCCCCTTGGCCCAGACCTACAATGAGCAGTTCTTC.

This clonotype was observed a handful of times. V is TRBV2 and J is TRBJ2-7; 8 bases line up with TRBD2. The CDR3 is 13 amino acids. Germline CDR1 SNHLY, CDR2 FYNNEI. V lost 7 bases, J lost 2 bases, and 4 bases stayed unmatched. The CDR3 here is CASISGATYEQYF. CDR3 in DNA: TGTGCCAGCATTAGCGGGGCCACCTACGAGCAGTACTTC.

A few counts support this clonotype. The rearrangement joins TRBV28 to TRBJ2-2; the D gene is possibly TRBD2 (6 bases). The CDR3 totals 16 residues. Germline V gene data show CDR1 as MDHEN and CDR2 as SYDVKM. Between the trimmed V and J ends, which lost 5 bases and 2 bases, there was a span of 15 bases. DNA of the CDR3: TGTGCCAGCAGTCCCCCCCTAGCGCCTAACACCGGGGAGCTGTTTTTT. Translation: CASSPPLAPNTGELFF.

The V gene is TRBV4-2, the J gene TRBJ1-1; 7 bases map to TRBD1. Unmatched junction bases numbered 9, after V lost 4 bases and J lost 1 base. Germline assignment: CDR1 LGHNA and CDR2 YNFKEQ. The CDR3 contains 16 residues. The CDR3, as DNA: TGTGCCAGCAGCCTAGAACAGGGGTCGGGGAACACTGAAGCTTTCTTT. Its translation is CASSLEQGSGNTEAFF.

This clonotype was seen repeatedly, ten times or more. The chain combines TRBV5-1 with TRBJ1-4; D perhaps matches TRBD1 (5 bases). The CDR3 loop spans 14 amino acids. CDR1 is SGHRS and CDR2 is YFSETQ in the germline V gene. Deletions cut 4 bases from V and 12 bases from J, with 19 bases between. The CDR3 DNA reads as TGCGCCAGCAGCCCTCAAACAGGACGAAACCAACTGTTTTTT. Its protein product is CASSPQTGRNQLFF.

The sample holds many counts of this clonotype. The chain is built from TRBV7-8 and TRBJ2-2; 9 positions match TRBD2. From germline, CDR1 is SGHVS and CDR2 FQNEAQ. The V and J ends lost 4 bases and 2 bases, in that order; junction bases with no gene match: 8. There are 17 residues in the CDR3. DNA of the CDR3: TGTGCCAGCAGCTGGTTAGCGGGAGACGTCAACACCGGGGAGCTGTTTTTT. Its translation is CASSWLAGDVNTGELFF.

This chain's CDR3 is CASSVGGDGYTF. Written as DNA, the CDR3 is TGTGCCAGCAGTGTCGGGGGGGATGGCTACACCTTC. The chain combines TRBV12-3 or TRBV12-4 with TRBJ1-2, with D perhaps TRBD1 (5 bases). This CDR3 has 12 amino acids. V was clipped by 5 bases and J by 6 bases, with 10 bases between them.

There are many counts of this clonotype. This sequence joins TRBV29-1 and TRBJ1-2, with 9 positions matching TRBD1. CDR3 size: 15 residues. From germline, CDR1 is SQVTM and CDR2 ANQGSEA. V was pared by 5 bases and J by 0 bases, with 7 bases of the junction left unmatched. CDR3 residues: CSVPVGTGTNYGYTF. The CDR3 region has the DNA TGCAGCGTTCCGGTGGGGACAGGGACTAACTATGGCTACACCTTC.

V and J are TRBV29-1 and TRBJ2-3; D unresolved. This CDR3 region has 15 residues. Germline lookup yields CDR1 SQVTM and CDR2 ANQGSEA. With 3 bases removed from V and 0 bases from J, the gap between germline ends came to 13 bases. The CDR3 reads CSVDAPEPSTDTQYF. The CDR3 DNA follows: TGCAGCGTTGACGCGCCGGAACCTAGCACAGATACGCAGTATTTT.

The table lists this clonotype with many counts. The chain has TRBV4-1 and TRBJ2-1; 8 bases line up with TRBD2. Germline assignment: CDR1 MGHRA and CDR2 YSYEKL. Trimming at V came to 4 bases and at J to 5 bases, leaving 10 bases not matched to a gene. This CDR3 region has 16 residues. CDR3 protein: CASSLFASGPNNEQFF. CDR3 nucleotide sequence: TGCGCCAGCAGCCTATTTGCTAGCGGGCCGAACAATGAGCAGTTCTTC.

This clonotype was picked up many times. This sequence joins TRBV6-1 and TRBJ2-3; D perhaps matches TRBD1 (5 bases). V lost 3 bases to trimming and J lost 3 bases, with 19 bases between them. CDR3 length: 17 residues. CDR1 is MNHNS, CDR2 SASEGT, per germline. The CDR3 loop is CASSDRQYLRDTDTQYF. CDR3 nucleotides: TGTGCCAGCAGTGACCGACAGTACCTAAGAGATACAGATACGCAGTATTTT.

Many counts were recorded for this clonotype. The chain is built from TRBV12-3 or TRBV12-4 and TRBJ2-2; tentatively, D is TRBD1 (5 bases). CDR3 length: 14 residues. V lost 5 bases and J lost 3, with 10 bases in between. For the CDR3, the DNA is TGTGCCAGCAGTCCCAGGGCCGACACCGGGGAGCTGTTTTTT. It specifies CASSPRADTGELFF.

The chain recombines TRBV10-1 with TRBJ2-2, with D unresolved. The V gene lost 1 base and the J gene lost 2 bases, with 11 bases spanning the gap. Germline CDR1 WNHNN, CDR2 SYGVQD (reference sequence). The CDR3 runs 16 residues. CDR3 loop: CASSELRVVNTGELFF. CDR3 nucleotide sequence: TGCGCCAGCAGTGAGTTACGTGTCGTTAACACCGGGGAGCTGTTTTTT.

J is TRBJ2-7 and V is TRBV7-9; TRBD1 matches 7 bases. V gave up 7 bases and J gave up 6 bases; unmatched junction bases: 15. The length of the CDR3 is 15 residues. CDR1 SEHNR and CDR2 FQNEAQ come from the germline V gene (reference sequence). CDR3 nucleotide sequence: TGTGCCAGCAACCTTGGACAGGTCCAAATGGGCGAGCAGTACTTC. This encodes CASNLGQVQMGEQYF.

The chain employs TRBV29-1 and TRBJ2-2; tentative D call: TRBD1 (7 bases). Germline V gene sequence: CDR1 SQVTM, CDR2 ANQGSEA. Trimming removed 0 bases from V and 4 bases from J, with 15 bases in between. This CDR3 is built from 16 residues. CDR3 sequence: CSVEDLQEGATGELFF. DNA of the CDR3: TGCAGCGTTGAAGATCTTCAGGAGGGGGCCACCGGGGAGCTGTTTTTT.

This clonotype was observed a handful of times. CDR3 in amino acids: CSARDLAGYYNEQFF. The DNA of the CDR3 is TGCAGTGCTAGAGATCTAGCGGGGTACTACAATGAGCAGTTCTTC. V gene TRBV20-1 combines with J gene TRBJ2-1, with 9 bases aligning to TRBD2. This CDR3 spans 15 amino acids. The junction had 3 bases not matched to a gene; V was cut back by 0 bases and J by 3 bases. Germline CDR1 is DFQATT and CDR2 is SNEGSKA (reference sequence).